A single sample is the source of the 24 T cell receptor beta chains below, sequenced in a study of CD8+ T cells in alopecia areata. Treatment described: oral pan-JAK inhibitor, 5-10 mg twice daily. The sequencing template was cDNA reverse transcribed from extracted RNA. Sequenced by immunoSEQ multiplex PCR; TCRdb stores in-frame clones only, minus some. The table has around 100,000 clones, about 60% seen once. Sequencing was performed on CD8+ T cells sorted from blood, taken at week 24, from a patient treated with tofacitinib. These receptors were collected from a human donor with alopecia areata.

J is TRBJ2-1 and V is TRBV29-1, with 7 bases matching TRBD1. The CDR3 has 12 residues. Trimming cost V 2 bases and J 7 bases; bases outside gene matches: 2. CDR1 SQVTM and CDR2 ANQGSEA come from the germline V gene. CDR3 in DNA: TGCAGCGTTGAAAAGGGGGCTAATGAGCAGTTCTTC. Translated: CSVEKGANEQFF.

The count of this clone is one. This chain joins TRBV27 and TRBJ2-7, with 7 bases aligning to TRBD1. The junction had 2 bases not matched to a gene; V was cut back by 0 bases and J by 0 bases. The length of the CDR3 is 15 residues. Germline V gene lookup returns CDR1 MNHEY and CDR2 SMNVEV (reference sequence). CDR3 amino acids: CASSLSRDSSYEQYF. The CDR3 DNA follows: TGTGCCAGCAGTTTATCGAGGGACAGCTCCTACGAGCAGTACTTC.

This chain connects TRBV19 to TRBJ2-4; the D gene could be TRBD1 or TRBD2 (6 bases each). Trimming removed 4 bases from V and 16 bases from J, with 23 bases in between. The CDR3 loop spans 14 amino acids. CDR1 LNHDA and CDR2 SQIVND come from the germline V gene (reference sequence). CDR3 protein: CASSTRGGGHYQYF. CDR3 nucleotide sequence: TGTGCCAGTAGTACCCGAGGAGGGGGACACTATCAATACTTC.

The chain combines TRBV7-2 with TRBJ1-2, with D perhaps matching TRBD1 (6 bases). Trimming took off 1 base at V and 3 bases at J, with 12 bases between the two ends. Looked up from germline, CDR1 is SGHTA and CDR2 is FQGNSA. This CDR3 is built from 15 residues. The CDR3 protein is CASSLGEGGYYGYTF. CDR3 nucleotide sequence: TGTGCCAGCAGCTTAGGAGAGGGGGGATACTATGGCTACACCTTC. Based on the CDR3 plus reference TRBV7-2 and TRBJ1-2, the full variable domain is GAGVSQSPSNKVTEKGKDVELRCDPISGHTALYWYRQSLGQGLEFLIYFQGNSAPDKSGLPSDRFSAERTGGSVSTLTIQRTQQEDSAVYLCASSLGEGGYYGYTFGSGTRLTVV.

This clone came up a few times. V usage is TRBV30 and J usage is TRBJ1-2; D gene ambiguous. The length of the CDR3 is 11 residues. Germline V gene lookup returns CDR1 GTSNPN and CDR2 SVGIG (reference sequence). This chain's CDR3 is CALRVGYGYTF. CDR3 sequence (DNA): TGTGCGCTGAGGGTCGGCTATGGCTACACCTTC.

The chain employs TRBV29-1 and TRBJ2-1, with 8 bases matching TRBD2. Germline trimming cut 4 bases from V and 0 bases from J; bases unmatched to any gene: 2. Germline V lookup: CDR1 SQVTM, CDR2 ANQGSEA. This CDR3 region has 14 residues. CDR3 nucleotides: TGCAGCGTTGCGGGGGGGACCTCCTACAATGAGCAGTTCTTC. Amino acid sequence: CSVAGGTSYNEQFF.

The rearrangement links TRBV5-6 to TRBJ1-2; 7 bases align to TRBD1. The trim removed 4 bases at V and 4 bases at J, leaving 13 bases unmatched. CDR3 size: 16 residues. Germline assignment: CDR1 SGHDT and CDR2 YYEEEE. The chain's CDR3 is CASSALQGPSSYGYTF. CDR3 in DNA: TGTGCCAGCAGCGCCTTACAGGGGCCGAGCTCCTATGGCTACACCTTC.

As regards this clone: This sequence may be a read error, since a much larger clone differs from it by one base. The genes are TRBV6-5 and TRBJ2-3, with 11 bases lining up with TRBD2. With V trimmed by 0 bases and J by 2 bases, 1 base remained unmatched. Germline assignment: CDR1 MNHEY and CDR2 SVGAGI. This CDR3 contains 16 residues. The chain's CDR3 is CASSYSSGGATDTQYF. As DNA, the CDR3 is TGTGCCAGCAGTTACTCTAGCGGGGGGGCCACAGATACGCAGTATTTT.

In its sample, this clone was seen a few times. The V gene is TRBV7-2, the J gene TRBJ1-2; D remains unclear. The germline V and J ends were trimmed by 1 base and 5 bases, with 14 bases remaining between them. The CDR3 has 15 amino acids. Per the germline V gene, CDR1 is SGHTA and CDR2 is FQGNSA. The DNA for the CDR3 is TGTGCCAGCAGCTTAGGAATTGCAGACCTTTATGGCTACACCTTC. This encodes CASSLGIADLYGYTF.

V usage is TRBV6-5 and J usage is TRBJ2-1, with D unresolved. The V end lost 2 bases, the J end lost 8 bases, and 10 bases lay between the germline ends. The CDR3 sequence is 13 residues long. CDR1 is MNHEY and CDR2 is SVGAGI in the germline V gene. The CDR3 region is CASSYPIGHEQFF. Written as DNA, the CDR3 is TGTGCCAGCAGTTACCCCATCGGACATGAGCAGTTCTTC.

This clone came up a few times. The chain is built from TRBV29-1 and TRBJ2-1; a weak D match, TRBD2 (6 bases). V gave up 7 bases and J gave up 10 bases, with 17 bases separating them. The germline V gene encodes CDR1 SQVTM and CDR2 ANQGSEA. This CDR3 has 12 residues. CDR3 sequence reads: CSALLTSLEQFF. The CDR3 coding sequence is TGCAGCGCCCTTCTAACTAGCCTAGAGCAGTTCTTC.

The V and J genes are TRBV4-3 and TRBJ2-5, with 7 bases fitting TRBD2. The ends lost 4 bases at V and 4 bases at J; junction bases unmatched: 9. Looked up from germline, CDR1 is LGHNA and CDR2 is YSLEER. The CDR3 spans 15 residues. CDR3 nucleotides: TGCGCCAGCAGCCGACTGCTAGCGGTACCAGAGACCCAGTACTTC. Translated: CASSRLLAVPETQYF.

This clone was counted a single time. The V gene is TRBV27, the J gene TRBJ2-3; possibly TRBD2 for D (7 bases). Germline CDR1 and CDR2: MNHEY and SMNVEV (reference sequence). This CDR3 is built from 12 residues. Trimming left V 6 bases short and J 8 bases short, with 12 bases between. The CDR3 nucleotides read TGTGCCAGCAGCCCTGGGGGGGCTACGCAGTATTTT. It specifies CASSPGGATQYF.

This chain joins TRBV27 and TRBJ2-1; 9 positions agree with TRBD1. This CDR3 comprises 14 residues. V gave up 10 bases and J gave up 6 bases; unmatched junction bases: 10. CDR1 and CDR2 (germline): MNHEY, SMNVEV (reference sequence). Written as DNA, the CDR3 is TGTGCCACCAAAGACAGGGGGAACTTCAATGAGCAGTTCTTC. Protein: CATKDRGNFNEQFF.

The chain is built from TRBV4-3 and TRBJ2-4; the D gene is possibly TRBD2 (7 bases). CDR1 is LGHNA and CDR2 is YSLEER in the germline V gene. Trimming left V 1 base short and J 3 bases short, with 16 bases between. The CDR3 has 17 amino acids. CDR3 region: CASSQGGGLTDKNIQYF. The CDR3, as DNA: TGCGCCAGCAGCCAAGGCGGGGGCCTCACCGACAAAAACATTCAGTACTTC.

This clone was counted only a few times. The J gene is TRBJ1-4, the V gene TRBV30; possibly TRBD1 for D (5 bases). CDR1 GTSNPN and CDR2 SVGIG come from the germline V gene (reference sequence). The V end was cut by 8 bases, the J end by 0 bases, with 16 bases between. The CDR3 has 15 amino acids. CDR3 in amino acids: CAHAGRYATNEKLFF. The CDR3 nucleotides read TGTGCCCACGCGGGACGTTATGCAACTAATGAAAAACTGTTTTTT.

The genes are TRBV30 and TRBJ1-4; D remains ambiguous. The CDR3 totals 11 residues. Germline CDR1 GTSNPN, CDR2 SVGIG (reference sequence). Trimming took 2 bases from V and 8 from J, leaving 6 bases between them. The CDR3 nucleotides are TGTGCCTGGAGTATAGGAGAAAAACTGTTTTTT. Its protein product is CAWSIGEKLFF.

The chain links TRBV14 to TRBJ2-1, with 9 bases that match TRBD2. The J segment lost 3 bases and the V segment lost 4 bases, leaving 7 bases of the junction unmatched. Germline CDR1 reads SGHDN; CDR2 reads FVKESK. This CDR3 contains 16 residues. CDR3 loop: CASSPRGLAIYNEQFF. The DNA for the CDR3 is TGTGCCAGCAGCCCCAGGGGACTAGCTATCTACAATGAGCAGTTCTTC.

This chain links TRBV14 with TRBJ2-7; the D is unclear. Germline V CDR1 and CDR2: SGHDN, FVKESK. V was shortened by 0 bases and J by 2 bases, with 5 bases between the two germline ends. CDR3 length: 13 amino acids. The CDR3 protein is CASSQERTYEQYF. Here the CDR3 DNA reads TGTGCCAGCAGCCAAGAACGGACCTACGAGCAGTACTTC.

This sequence joins TRBV9 and TRBJ2-2, with 7 bases matching TRBD2. Losses at the gene ends were 0 bases for V and 8 bases for J; bases not matched to a gene: 10. The CDR3 consists of 16 residues. Per germline, CDR1 SGDLS and CDR2 YYNGEE. The CDR3 sequence: CASSVGPRTRPGELFF. DNA of the CDR3: TGTGCCAGCAGCGTAGGACCCAGGACTAGGCCGGGGGAGCTGTTTTTT.

The J gene is TRBJ1-5, the V gene TRBV14; no clear D. Trimming took 5 bases from V and 2 from J, leaving 7 bases between them. The CDR3 extends over 13 amino acids. Germline V gene sequence: CDR1 SGHDN, CDR2 FVKESK. CDR3 nucleotides: TGTGCCAGCAGCGTTAGCGGCAATCAGCCCCAGCATTTT. Translation gives CASSVSGNQPQHF.

This clone occurred a few times. J is TRBJ2-5 and V is TRBV10-3; 9 nucleotides line up with TRBD1. Germline V gene sequence: CDR1 ENHRY, CDR2 SYGVKD. CDR3 length: 18 amino acids. The ends lost 3 bases at V and 5 bases at J; junction bases unmatched: 16. CDR3 sequence reads: CAISDQKGNRGPRETQYF. The CDR3 region has the DNA TGTGCCATCAGTGACCAAAAGGGGAACAGGGGGCCACGGGAGACCCAGTACTTC.

The chain couples TRBV5-6 to TRBJ2-1; D may be TRBD2 (6 bases). Germline CDR1 and CDR2: SGHDT and YYEEEE. The CDR3 runs 12 residues. Trimming took 6 bases from V and 7 from J, leaving 11 bases between them. CDR3 sequence: CASTSGGNEQFF. CDR3 nucleotide sequence: TGTGCCAGCACCTCCGGAGGGAATGAGCAGTTCTTC.

The chain uses TRBV7-9 and TRBJ1-5; no clear D gene. The CDR3 extends over 12 amino acids. CDR1 SEHNR and CDR2 FQNEAQ come from the germline V gene (reference sequence). The V end was cut by 1 base, the J end by 8 bases, with 6 bases between. In nucleotides, the CDR3 is TGTGCCAGCAGCTTAGGTGGGAAGCCCCAGCATTTT. It codes for CASSLGGKPQHF.